Sequencing of this T cell receptor beta chain was carried out in a study of shared clonotypes between healthy human individuals. Study details: Three plates were used per donor for CD4 naive, three for CD4 memory, two for CD8 naive and one for CD8 memory. Whole-study results and caveats: Non-shared clonotypes displayed generation probabilities falling below those of clonotypes present in all four donors. Represented diversity, genetic and exposure-history alike, was limited by few donors.

Only in-frame clones appear in the TCRdb table, and some are missing; sequencing was by immunoSEQ multiplex PCR. The repertoire holds a few million clones, with 85% to 95% as singletons. Subsets obtained from CD4+ cells comprised CD45RA+ naive and CD45RA-negative memory cells. J lost 6 bases, V lost 5 bases, and 8 bases had no gene match. Germline V gene lookup returns CDR1 SGHTA and CDR2 FQGNSA. The CDR3 length is 14 residues. As concerns this clone: What it binds is not known.

The chain employs TRBV7-2 and TRBJ2-3; 7 nucleotides align to TRBD1. The TCR originated in a man aged 18 to 30 in good health. The sequencing sample was made of naive CD4+ T cells sorted from blood. The subset was: CD45RA+ positively selected. The CDR3: CASSRKTGWDTQYF. CDR3 DNA sequence: TGTGCCAGCAGCCGTAAGACAGGGTGGGATACGCAGTATTTT. The full variable domain, in which reference TRBV7-2 and TRBJ2-3 provide the parts outside the CDR3, is GAGVSQSPSNKVTEKGKDVELRCDPISGHTALYWYRQSLGQGLEFLIYFQGNSAPDKSGLPSDRFSAERTGGSVSTLTIQRTQQEDSAVYLCASSRKTGWDTQYFGPGTRLTVL.